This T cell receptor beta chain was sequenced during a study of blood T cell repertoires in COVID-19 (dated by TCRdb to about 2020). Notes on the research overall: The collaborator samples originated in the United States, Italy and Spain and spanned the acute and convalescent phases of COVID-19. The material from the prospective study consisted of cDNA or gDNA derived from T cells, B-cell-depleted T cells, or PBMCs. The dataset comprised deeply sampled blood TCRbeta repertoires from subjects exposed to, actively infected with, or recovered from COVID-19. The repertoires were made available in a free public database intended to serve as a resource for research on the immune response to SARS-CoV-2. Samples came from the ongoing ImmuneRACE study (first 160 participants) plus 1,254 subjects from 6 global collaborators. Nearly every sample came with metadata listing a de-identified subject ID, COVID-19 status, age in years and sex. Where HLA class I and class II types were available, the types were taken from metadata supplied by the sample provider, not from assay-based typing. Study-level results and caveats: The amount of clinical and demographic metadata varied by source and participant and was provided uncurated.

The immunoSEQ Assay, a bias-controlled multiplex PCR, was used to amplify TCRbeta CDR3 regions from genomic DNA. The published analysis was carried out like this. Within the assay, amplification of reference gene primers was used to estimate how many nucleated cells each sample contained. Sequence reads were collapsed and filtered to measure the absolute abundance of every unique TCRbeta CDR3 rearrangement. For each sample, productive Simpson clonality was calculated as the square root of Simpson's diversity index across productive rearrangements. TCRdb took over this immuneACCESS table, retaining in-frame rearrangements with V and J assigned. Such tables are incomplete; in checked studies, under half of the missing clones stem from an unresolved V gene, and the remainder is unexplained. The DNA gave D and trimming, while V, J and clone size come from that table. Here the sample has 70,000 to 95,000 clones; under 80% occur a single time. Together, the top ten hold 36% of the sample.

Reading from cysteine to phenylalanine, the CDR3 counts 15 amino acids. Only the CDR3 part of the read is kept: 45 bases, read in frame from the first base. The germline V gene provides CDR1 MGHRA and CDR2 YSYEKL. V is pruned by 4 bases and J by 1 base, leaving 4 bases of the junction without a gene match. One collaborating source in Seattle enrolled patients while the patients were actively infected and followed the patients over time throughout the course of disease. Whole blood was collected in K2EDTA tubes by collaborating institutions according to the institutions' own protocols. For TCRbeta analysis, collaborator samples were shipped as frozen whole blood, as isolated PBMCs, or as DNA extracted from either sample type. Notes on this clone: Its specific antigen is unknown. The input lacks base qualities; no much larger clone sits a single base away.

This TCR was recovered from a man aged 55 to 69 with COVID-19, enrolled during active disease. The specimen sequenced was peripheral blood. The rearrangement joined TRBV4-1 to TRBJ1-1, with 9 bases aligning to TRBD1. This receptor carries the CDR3 CASSRPGQGNTEAFF. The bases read TGCGCCAGCAGCCGACCGGGACAGGGGAACACTGAAGCTTTCTTT.